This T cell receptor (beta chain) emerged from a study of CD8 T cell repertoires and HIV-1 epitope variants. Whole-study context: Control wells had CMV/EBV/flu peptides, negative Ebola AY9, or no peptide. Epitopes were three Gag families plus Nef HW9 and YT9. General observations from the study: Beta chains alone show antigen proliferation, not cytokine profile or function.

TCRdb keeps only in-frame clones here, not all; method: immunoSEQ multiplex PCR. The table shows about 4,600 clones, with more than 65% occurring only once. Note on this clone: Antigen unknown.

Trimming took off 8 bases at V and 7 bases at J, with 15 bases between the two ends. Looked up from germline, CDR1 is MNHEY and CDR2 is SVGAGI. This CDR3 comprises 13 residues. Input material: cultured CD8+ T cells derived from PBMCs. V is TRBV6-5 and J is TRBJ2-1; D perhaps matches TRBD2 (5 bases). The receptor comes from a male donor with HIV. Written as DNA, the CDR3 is TGTGCCAGCGCCTTGGACTTGCTTAATGAGCAGTTCTTC. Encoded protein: CASALDLLNEQFF.